These 26 T cell receptor beta chains were all obtained from the same sample, sequenced in a study of post-analysis software for immune sequencing data. Study conclusions and caveats: In patients, TRBV5-6, TRBV5-1 and TRBV20-1 belonged to five TRBV segments found more frequently than in controls.

What these receptors recognize is not known. Unique-molecular-identifier-tagged TCR beta cDNA libraries were used. TCRdb recomputed calls from the PCR reads with MiXCR, one row per CDR3 protein. The sample lists hundreds of thousands of distinct CDR3 sequences; approximately 60% were seen once. Material: blood. All receptors come from a girl aged 2-10 years with multiple sclerosis.

The chain links TRBV18 to TRBJ1-5, with D possibly being TRBD1 (5 bases). Looked up from germline, CDR1 is KGHSH and CDR2 is LQKENI. Trimming removed 2 bases at V and 7 bases at J, with 9 bases between. The CDR3 is 13 residues long. CDR3 region: CASSPIRDQPQHF. CDR3 bases: TGTGCCAGCTCACCAATCAGGGACCAGCCCCAGCATTTT.

This clonotype was seen a few times. The rearrangement uses TRBV3-1 and TRBJ2-5, with D maybe TRBD1 (5 bases). This CDR3 is 15 amino acids long. The V and J ends lost 0 bases and 4 bases respectively, with 12 bases between them. Looked up from germline, CDR1 is LGHDT and CDR2 is YNNKEL (reference sequence). Here the CDR3 reads CASSQDADTTETQYF. The CDR3 region has the DNA TGTGCCAGCAGCCAAGATGCGGACACGACAGAGACCCAGTACTTC.

V usage is TRBV28 and J usage is TRBJ2-7; possibly TRBD1 for D (6 bases). V shed 5 bases and J shed 6 bases, with 17 bases lying between them. Germline-derived CDR1 and CDR2 are MDHEN and SYDVKM. CDR3 length: 14 amino acids. In DNA form, the CDR3 reads TGTGCCAGCAGTCCAGTTTTGGGGGCAGGCGAGCAGTACTTC. This codes for CASSPVLGAGEQYF. Looking up the rest from reference TRBV28 and TRBJ2-7 gives the full variable domain: DVKVTQSSRYLVKRTGEKVFLECVQDMDHENMFWYRQDPGLGLRLIYFSYDVKMKEKGDIPEGYSVSREKKERFSLILESASTNQTSMYLCASSPVLGAGEQYFGPGTRLTVT.

The chain joins TRBV9 to TRBJ2-5; 8 bases agree with TRBD2. The CDR3 spans 15 residues. J gave up 2 bases and V 2 bases, and 5 bases lay outside the gene matches. The V gene's germline CDR1 is SGDLS and CDR2 YYNGEE. CDR3 sequence: CASSVGGAEQETQYF. The CDR3 region has the DNA TGTGCCAGCAGCGTCGGGGGGGCGGAACAAGAGACCCAGTACTTC.

There are many counts of this clonotype. The CDR3 nucleotides are TGTGCCAGCAGCTTAAGGGGGGGACAGCGCACAGATACGCAGTATTTT. It is translated as CASSLRGGQRTDTQYF. This rearrangement joins TRBV5-6 to TRBJ2-3; D is tentatively TRBD1 or TRBD2 (7 bases each). The CDR3 totals 16 residues. V was cut by 2 bases and J by 1 base, with 14 bases left in between. Germline assignment: CDR1 SGHDT and CDR2 YYEEEE.

The V gene is TRBV7-6, the J gene TRBJ2-1; 8 bases map to TRBD1. The CDR3 extends over 14 amino acids. V was clipped by 1 base and J by 11 bases; unmatched bases: 7. Germline V lookup: CDR1 SGHVS, CDR2 FNYEAQ. The CDR3 nucleotides read TGTGCCAGCAGCTTAGGGGAGGACAGGGAGCAGCAGTTCTTC. Amino acids: CASSLGEDREQQFF.

The chain couples TRBV10-3 to TRBJ2-3; TRBD2 aligns across 9 bases. Germline V gene sequence: CDR1 ENHRY, CDR2 SYGVKD. The CDR3 spans 14 residues. The V segment lost 7 bases and the J segment 4 bases; nucleotides outside the gene matches: 6. The DNA of the CDR3 is TGTGCCATCAAGGAGCGGGGGGAATCAGATACGCAGTATTTT. Its protein is CAIKERGESDTQYF.

The sample holds a few counts of this clonotype. This rearrangement joins TRBV27 to TRBJ2-1; D perhaps matches TRBD2 (7 bases). The CDR3 runs to 15 residues. The germline gives CDR1 MNHEY, CDR2 SMNVEV (reference sequence). V shed 5 bases and J shed 2 bases, with 13 bases lying between them. CDR3 sequence (DNA): TGTGCCAGCAGTCCCGTGGGGGGGCCCTACAATGAGCAGTTCTTC. Translated: CASSPVGGPYNEQFF.

This chain uses TRBV7-3 with TRBJ2-1; TRBD1 matches 8 bases. The junction had 4 bases not matched to a gene; V was cut back by 5 bases and J by 1 base. This CDR3 spans 15 amino acids. Germline V gene sequence: CDR1 SGHTA, CDR2 FQGTGA. The CDR3 DNA follows: TGTGCCAGCAGCGACCAGGGGGCGTCCTACAATGAGCAGTTCTTC. Amino acid sequence: CASSDQGASYNEQFF.

J is TRBJ2-1 and V is TRBV24-1; D is unclear. V lost 5 bases and J lost 9, with 10 bases in between. Germline values: CDR1 KGHDR, CDR2 SFDVKD. The length of the CDR3 is 12 residues. The CDR3 region has the DNA TGTGCCACCAGTGTGGTGGGTGGTGAGCAGTTCTTC. This gives the protein CATSVVGGEQFF.

The chain employs TRBV24-1 and TRBJ1-5; unclear D gene. Germline CDR1 is KGHDR and CDR2 is SFDVKD. Trimming pared 6 bases from V and 4 bases from J, leaving 12 bases between. The CDR3 has 14 amino acids. CDR3 sequence reads: CATSNGAPNQPQHF. The CDR3 nucleotides are TGTGCCACCAGTAACGGAGCCCCTAATCAGCCCCAGCATTTT.

V is TRBV7-9 and J is TRBJ2-7, with 7 bases that match TRBD1. The CDR3 has 18 residues. The V and J ends lost 5 bases and 3 bases, in that order; junction bases with no gene match: 19. CDR1 SEHNR and CDR2 FQNEAQ come from the germline V gene (reference sequence). The DNA for the CDR3 is TGTGCCAGCAGCGCCAACCCCGTACAGGGGAAGAGGCTCTACGAGCAGTACTTC. It encodes CASSANPVQGKRLYEQYF.

This clonotype was found once. The J gene is TRBJ2-5, the V gene TRBV7-9; D gene unclear. Germline assignment: CDR1 SEHNR and CDR2 FQNEAQ (reference sequence). The CDR3 has 12 amino acids. The CDR3 sequence is CAAARSQETQYF. The CDR3 DNA is TGTGCAGCCGCTAGGAGCCAAGAGACCCAGTACTTC.

The chain links TRBV20-1 to TRBJ1-2, with D possibly being TRBD1 (6 bases). The CDR3 consists of 15 residues. Germline values: CDR1 DFQATT, CDR2 SNEGSKA (reference sequence). The V end lost 1 base, the J end lost 4 bases, and 16 bases lay between the germline ends. CDR3 in amino acids: CSARVPQTGRYGYTF. In DNA form, the CDR3 reads TGCAGTGCTAGAGTCCCCCAAACAGGGCGCTATGGCTACACCTTC.

The J gene is TRBJ2-5, the V gene TRBV5-5; D gene uncertain. The CDR3 runs 14 residues. The germline V gene has CDR1 SGHKS and CDR2 YYEKEE (reference sequence). V gave up 5 bases and J gave up 1 base, with 12 bases separating them. The CDR3 coding sequence is TGTGCCAGCAGACCTGGACGGATCCAAGAGACCCAGTACTTC. This gives the protein CASRPGRIQETQYF.

V usage is TRBV29-1 and J usage is TRBJ2-1; either TRBD1 or TRBD2 may fit D (6 bases each). V was clipped by 6 bases and J by 9 bases, with 30 bases between them. Germline loops: CDR1 SQVTM, CDR2 ANQGSEA. CDR3 length: 17 amino acids. CDR3 coding DNA: TGCAGCGTGGGAGGTGGTCAGGGGTGGATTGAGGGCGGTGAGCAGTTCTTC. This gives the protein CSVGGGQGWIEGGEQFF.

In its sample, this clonotype was seen a few times. The CDR3 bases are TGTGCCAGCAGTTTAGTCCAGACCTACAATGAGCAGTTCTTC. Translated: CASSLVQTYNEQFF. J is TRBJ2-1 and V is TRBV12-3 or TRBV12-4, with D uncertain. Trimming shortened V by 1 base and J by 2 bases, and 6 bases separated the two germline ends. The CDR3 length is 14 residues.

The chain links TRBV5-1 to TRBJ1-1; TRBD1 aligns across 8 bases. Trimming cost V 4 bases and J 2 bases; bases outside gene matches: 7. There are 15 residues in the CDR3. CDR1 is SGHRS, CDR2 YFSETQ, per germline. This chain's CDR3 is CASSGGTGKNTEAFF. CDR3 coding DNA: TGCGCCAGCAGCGGTGGGACAGGCAAAAACACTGAAGCTTTCTTT.

CDR3 loop: CASSPRVTYNEQFF. The CDR3 DNA follows: TGTGCCAGCAGCCCCAGGGTTACCTACAATGAGCAGTTCTTC. The V call is TRBV7-2, the J call TRBJ2-1; D might be TRBD1 (5 bases). Germline V gene sequence: CDR1 SGHTA, CDR2 FQGNSA. V dropped 5 bases and J dropped 2 bases, with 10 bases sitting between them. This CDR3 has 14 amino acids.

The chain carries TRBV2 and TRBJ2-3, with a weak D call TRBD1 (7 bases). This CDR3 is 16 amino acids long. V dropped 6 bases and J dropped 2 bases, with 18 bases sitting between them. Germline CDR1 reads SNHLY; CDR2 reads FYNNEI. In DNA form, the CDR3 reads TGTGCCAGCAGCGCTGCAGGGGGGATAACCACAGATACGCAGTATTTT. Its protein product is CASSAAGGITTDTQYF.

The CDR3 region has the DNA TGTGCCAGCAGTTATTTAGGGACAGCCGGGGGAGAGCAGTTCTTC. Its translation is CASSYLGTAGGEQFF. This chain uses TRBV12-3 or TRBV12-4 with TRBJ2-1, with D possibly TRBD1 on 7 matching bases. The CDR3 covers 15 residues. Trimming took 4 bases from V and 10 from J, leaving 20 bases between them.

This clonotype was counted only a few times. V gene TRBV7-2 combines with J gene TRBJ2-3, with D possibly TRBD2 on 7 matching bases. V was clipped by 4 bases and J by 8 bases, with 16 bases between them. This CDR3 is built from 14 residues. Germline V gene sequence: CDR1 SGHTA, CDR2 FQGNSA. This CDR3 is CASSYEGGPGTQYF. The CDR3 bases are TGTGCCAGCAGCTACGAGGGGGGGCCAGGTACGCAGTATTTT.

This clonotype was detected once. V gene TRBV5-1 combines with J gene TRBJ2-1; 8 bases match TRBD1. The junction had 9 bases not matched to a gene; V was cut back by 3 bases and J by 4 bases. The CDR3 is 16 residues long. Germline CDR1 is SGHRS and CDR2 is YFSETQ. This CDR3 is CASSWDRPIIYNEQFF. CDR3 coding DNA: TGCGCCAGCAGCTGGGACAGGCCGATCATATACAATGAGCAGTTCTTC.

The chain carries TRBV6-6 and TRBJ2-1, with TRBD2 identical over 11 bases. Per the germline V gene, CDR1 is MNHNY and CDR2 is SVGAGI (reference sequence). The CDR3 runs to 13 residues. The ends lost 9 bases at V and 9 bases at J; junction bases unmatched: 7. The CDR3 DNA sequence: TGTGCCAGTACTAGCGGGAGCTATAGTGAGCAGTTCTTC. Protein sequence: CASTSGSYSEQFF.

CDR3 protein: CASLADRDTRGNEQFF. Here the CDR3 DNA reads TGTGCCAGCCTCGCGGACCGGGACACCCGAGGGAATGAGCAGTTCTTC. The chain joins TRBV12-3 or TRBV12-4 to TRBJ2-1; tentative D call: TRBD1 (6 bases). The germline V and J ends were trimmed by 8 bases and 7 bases, with 24 bases remaining between them. The CDR3 is 16 residues long.

This clonotype was recorded a few times. CDR3 sequence reads: CSVMLAGYNEQFF. The CDR3, as DNA: TGCAGCGTCATGCTAGCGGGGTACAATGAGCAGTTCTTC. The chain combines TRBV29-1 with TRBJ2-1; 9 bases align to TRBD2. The germline V gene has CDR1 SQVTM and CDR2 ANQGSEA. J was trimmed by 4 bases and V by 6 bases; bases with no gene match: 4. This CDR3 region has 13 residues.